What follows are 23 T cell receptor beta chains derived from one specimen sequenced in a study of siplizumab effects on memory and regulatory T cells. The repertoire was sequenced with immunoSEQ multiplex PCR; TCRdb's copy has only in-frame clones and lacks some. The sample holds approximately 60,000 clones; around 79% are singletons and the top ten take roughly 0.4%. The sample comprised memory CD4+ T cells sorted from blood. The receptors were gathered from a human donor in good health.

The V call is TRBV6-5, the J call TRBJ1-1; D is possibly TRBD1 (5 bases). The germline V and J ends were trimmed by 5 bases and 10 bases, with 17 bases remaining between them. This CDR3 contains 13 residues. Per the germline V gene, CDR1 is MNHEY and CDR2 is SVGAGI. CDR3 DNA: TGTGCCAGCAGTAAAGGGGACGACTTTGTAGCTTTCTTT. It encodes CASSKGDDFVAFF.

This clone appeared a few times. V usage is TRBV4-3 and J usage is TRBJ2-1, with D hard to call. V lost 0 bases to trimming and J lost 5 bases, with 11 bases between them. The CDR3 is 15 residues long. Germline V gene sequence: CDR1 LGHNA, CDR2 YSLEER. The DNA of the CDR3 is TGCGCCAGCAGCCAAGATTCCCCTGTGGACAATGAGCAGTTCTTC. It is translated as CASSQDSPVDNEQFF.

This sequence joins TRBV7-2 and TRBJ2-7; unclear D gene. V was trimmed by 7 bases and J by 6 bases, leaving 19 bases between them. Germline CDR1 is SGHTA and CDR2 is FQGNSA. CDR3 length equals 14 residues. This CDR3 is CASTYTPATCEQYF. The CDR3 nucleotides read TGTGCCAGCACCTATACCCCAGCAACCTGCGAGCAGTACTTC.

This clone was detected only once. DNA for the CDR3: TGTGCCAGCAGGAAACAGGCCGATGAAACCTACGAGCAGTACTTC. This translates into CASRKQADETYEQYF. The gene calls are TRBV27 and TRBJ2-7; D possibly corresponds to TRBD1 (5 bases). Germline CDR1 is MNHEY and CDR2 is SMNVEV (reference sequence). The CDR3 extends over 15 amino acids. V lost 6 bases, J lost 2 bases, and 17 bases lay in between.

This clone was recorded many times. The identical CDR3 is also encoded by other nucleotide sequences in the sample. The chain has TRBV6-1 and TRBJ1-2, with 7 bases that match TRBD1. The CDR3 sequence is 12 residues long. The junction had 5 bases not matched to a gene; V was cut back by 8 bases and J by 5 bases. Germline V lookup: CDR1 MNHNS, CDR2 SASEGT. The CDR3 protein is CASRPTGYGYTF. The CDR3 DNA sequence: TGTGCCAGCCGCCCGACAGGGTATGGCTACACCTTC.

This rearrangement joins TRBV4-3 to TRBJ2-5; TRBD1 is a possible D gene (5 bases). The CDR3 is 15 amino acids. Trimming pared 2 bases from V and 11 bases from J, leaving 21 bases between. Germline V gene sequence: CDR1 LGHNA, CDR2 YSLEER. The CDR3 DNA follows: TGCGCCAGCAGCCAACAAGCTGGGGCCCCTGACAAGCAGTACTTC. Protein sequence: CASSQQAGAPDKQYF.

The J gene is TRBJ1-1, the V gene TRBV5-4, with D uncertain. Germline V gene sequence: CDR1 SGHNT, CDR2 YYREEE (reference sequence). Trimming took 2 bases from V and 0 from J, leaving 11 bases between them. The CDR3 consists of 15 residues. CDR3 coding DNA: TGTGCCAGCAGCTTAGGTTTAGGCATGAACACTGAAGCTTTCTTT. Amino acids: CASSLGLGMNTEAFF.

The V gene is TRBV10-3, the J gene TRBJ2-5; TRBD2 matches 9 bases. This CDR3 contains 15 residues. Germline V gives CDR1 ENHRY, CDR2 SYGVKD. V was pared by 6 bases and J by 3 bases, with 8 bases of the junction left unmatched. In DNA, the CDR3 is TGTGCCATCAGGCCCCATGGCGGGGGGGAAGAGACCCAGTACTTC. It yields the protein CAIRPHGGGEETQYF.

The V gene is TRBV5-1, the J gene TRBJ2-7, with D uncertain. In germline, CDR1 is SGHRS, CDR2 YFSETQ. V was cut by 1 base and J by 7 bases, with 15 bases left in between. There are 14 residues in the CDR3. The CDR3 reads CASSLSRALDEQYF. DNA of the CDR3: TGCGCCAGCAGCTTGTCACGGGCGCTGGATGAGCAGTACTTC.

V and J are TRBV6-6 and TRBJ1-5; the D is unclear. This CDR3 has 14 residues. V lost 0 bases and J 6 bases, leaving 9 bases between the germline ends. CDR1 is MNHNY and CDR2 is SVGAGI in the germline V gene (reference sequence). The CDR3 protein is CASSYSSGVQPQHF. The CDR3 region has the DNA TGTGCCAGCAGTTACTCCTCGGGAGTTCAGCCCCAGCATTTT.

This chain links TRBV29-1 with TRBJ1-1; D possibly corresponds to TRBD1 (6 bases). This CDR3 spans 12 amino acids. The germline V and J ends were trimmed by 8 bases and 2 bases, with 12 bases remaining between them. Per germline, CDR1 SQVTM and CDR2 ANQGSEA. CDR3 in amino acids: CSLGQSNTEAFF. CDR3 sequence (DNA): TGCAGCCTCGGACAGAGCAACACTGAAGCTTTCTTT.

This chain joins TRBV6-9 and TRBJ2-7, with D possibly being TRBD1 or TRBD2 (5 bases each). The germline V gene has CDR1 MNHGY and CDR2 SVAAGI. Trimming shortened V by 4 bases and J by 4 bases, and 8 bases separated the two germline ends. The CDR3 extends over 12 amino acids. CDR3 in DNA: TGTGCCAGCAGTTGGGACGGTTACGAGCAGTACTTC. Translating it yields CASSWDGYEQYF.

The V gene is TRBV5-4, the J gene TRBJ2-5; TRBD2 matches at 14 bases. The V gene end was trimmed by 4 bases and the J gene end by 2 bases; junction bases not matched to a gene: 1. The germline CDR1 and CDR2 sequences are SGHNT and YYREEE (reference sequence). CDR3 length: 15 residues. The CDR3 bases are TGTGCCAGCAGCAGGACTAGCGGGGGGCAAGAGACCCAGTACTTC. Translation: CASSRTSGGQETQYF.

This chain connects TRBV30 to TRBJ2-3, with TRBD2 identical over 7 bases. The V segment lost 2 bases and the J segment 3 bases; nucleotides outside the gene matches: 2. This CDR3 spans 13 amino acids. Germline CDR1 GTSNPN, CDR2 SVGIG (reference sequence). CDR3 amino acids: CAWSLGGTDTQYF. For the CDR3, the DNA is TGTGCCTGGAGTCTCGGGGGGACAGATACGCAGTATTTT.

The chain uses TRBV19 and TRBJ2-3; no firm D call. V was pared by 4 bases and J by 3 bases, with 20 bases between. Germline V gene lookup returns CDR1 LNHDA and CDR2 SQIVND (reference sequence). The CDR3 extends over 17 amino acids. The CDR3 region is CASSTRLGGVRTDTQYF. The CDR3 region has the DNA TGTGCCAGTAGTACCCGACTCGGTGGAGTTCGGACAGATACGCAGTATTTT.

CDR3 nucleotide sequence: TGTGCCAGCAGCTTAGACGGGATTGGGCAGCCCCAGCATTTT. Translating gives CASSLDGIGQPQHF. The J gene is TRBJ1-5, the V gene TRBV7-8; no definite D call. Germline CDR1 reads SGHVS; CDR2 reads FQNEAQ. This CDR3 has 14 amino acids. Trimming shortened V by 1 base and J by 7 bases, and 11 bases separated the two germline ends.

The CDR3 sequence is CASRLTRDTDTQYF. The CDR3, as DNA: TGTGCCAGCAGACTCACGCGGGACACAGATACGCAGTATTTT. The rearrangement links TRBV28 to TRBJ2-3, with D possibly matching TRBD2 (6 bases). This CDR3 region has 14 residues. Trimming left V 6 bases short and J 2 bases short, with 12 bases between. Germline loops: CDR1 MDHEN, CDR2 SYDVKM.

The genes are TRBV5-1 and TRBJ2-3, with 8 bases identical to TRBD1. Germline CDR1 reads SGHRS; CDR2 reads YFSETQ. The CDR3 contains 14 residues. Trimming at V came to 0 bases and at J to 4 bases, leaving 1 base not matched to a gene. CDR3 nucleotides: TGCGCCAGCAGCTTGGAACAGGGGGCAGATACGCAGTATTTT. Protein product: CASSLEQGADTQYF.

CDR3 residues: CASSPGTAAYNEQFF. The CDR3 DNA reads as TGCGCCAGCAGCCCCGGGACGGCAGCCTACAATGAGCAGTTCTTC. The chain is built from TRBV5-1 and TRBJ2-1, with D perhaps being TRBD1 or TRBD2 (5 bases each). Germline-derived CDR1 and CDR2 are SGHRS and YFSETQ. V gave up 4 bases and J gave up 2 bases, with 13 bases separating them. The CDR3 has 15 amino acids.

This clone was recorded only once. The chain couples TRBV4-3 to TRBJ1-4, with 9 nucleotides matching TRBD1. The J segment lost 1 base and the V segment lost 4 bases, leaving 4 bases of the junction unmatched. This CDR3 spans 16 amino acids. Germline lookup yields CDR1 LGHNA and CDR2 YSLEER. CDR3 loop: CASSLQGAGTNEKLFF. The CDR3 bases are TGCGCCAGCAGCCTACAGGGGGCGGGAACTAATGAAAAACTGTTTTTT.

The genes are TRBV19 and TRBJ1-5; D not certain. Per germline, CDR1 LNHDA and CDR2 SQIVND (reference sequence). The CDR3 runs 14 residues. V lost 5 bases to trimming and J lost 6 bases, with 14 bases between them. The CDR3 loop reads CASSPWSSTQPQHF. CDR3 coding DNA: TGTGCCAGTAGTCCGTGGAGTAGTACTCAGCCCCAGCATTTT.

This chain links TRBV2 with TRBJ2-3; D may be TRBD2 (5 bases). The CDR3 runs to 14 residues. V lost 3 bases and J lost 3, with 10 bases in between. Germline CDR1 SNHLY, CDR2 FYNNEI. CDR3 bases: TGTGCCAGCAGTGATCTGAGAGGGACAGATACGCAGTATTTT. Protein sequence: CASSDLRGTDTQYF. The whole variable domain, filled in from reference TRBV2 and TRBJ2-3, reads EPEVTQTPSHQVTQMGQEVILRCVPISNHLYFYWYRQILGQKVEFLVSFYNNEISEKSEIFDDQFSVERPDGSNFTLKIRSTKLEDSAMYFCASSDLRGTDTQYFGPGTRLTVL.

The rearrangement uses TRBV4-2 and TRBJ2-3, with 8 bases lining up with TRBD1. Unmatched junction bases numbered 9, after V lost 0 bases and J lost 7 bases. Per the germline V gene, CDR1 is LGHNA and CDR2 is YNFKEQ. The CDR3 length is 16 residues. The CDR3 region is CASSQEITGGRYTQYF. Here the CDR3 DNA reads TGTGCCAGCAGCCAAGAAATCACAGGGGGGAGGTATACGCAGTATTTT.